Described below is a single TCR beta chain sequence and its context. Its cognate antigen is unknown. Per germline, CDR1 WNHNN and CDR2 SYGVQD (reference sequence). The length of the CDR3 is 13 residues. The V gene end was trimmed by 4 bases and the J gene end by 4 bases; junction bases not matched to a gene: 0. This record belongs to a study of human T cells and chemical hapten exposure. Turning to the study itself: Read at 6 days, the patch tests placed 0.01% DPC on the upper back.

Whole-study findings and limits: TCRs at a frequency above 1 in 1000 stayed unchanged with DPC sensitization. Significantly more large CDR3 similarity clusters arose among expanded TCRs than among controls.

Noted time point: patch test 2, 6 weeks after DPC sensitization. Treatment meaning: therapeutic diphenylcyclopropenone sensitization with weekly scalp DPC. TCRdb recomputed calls from the RACE reads with MiXCR, one row per CDR3 protein. The repertoire holds about 54,000 distinct CDR3 sequences, with about 9.9% as singletons. The rearrangement uses TRBV10-1 and TRBJ2-5; 10 nucleotides align to TRBD2. The sequencing here drew on whole blood, taken in connection with sensitization to the hapten diphenylcyclopropenone (DPC). The sequence was obtained from a woman aged 50 to 60 with alopecia areata. Some clones in this sample may be carry-over from other donors' samples. Here the CDR3 DNA reads TGCGCCAGCAGTGCTAGCGGGGGAGAGACCCAGTACTTC. This translates into CASSASGGETQYF.